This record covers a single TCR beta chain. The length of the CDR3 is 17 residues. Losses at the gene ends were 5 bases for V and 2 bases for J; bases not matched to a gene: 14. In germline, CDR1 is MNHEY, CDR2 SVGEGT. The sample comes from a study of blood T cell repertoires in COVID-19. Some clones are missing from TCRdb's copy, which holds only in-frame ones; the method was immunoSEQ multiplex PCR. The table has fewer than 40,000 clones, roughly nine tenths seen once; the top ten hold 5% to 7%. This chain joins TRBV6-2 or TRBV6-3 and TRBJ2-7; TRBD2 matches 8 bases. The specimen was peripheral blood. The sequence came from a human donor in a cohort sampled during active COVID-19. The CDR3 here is CASSPPSASGLPYEQYV. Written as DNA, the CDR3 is TGTGCCAGCAGTCCCCCCAGCGCTAGCGGGCTACCCTACGAGCAGTACGTC.